This TCR beta chain was captured by sequencing in a study of CD8 T cells in ankylosing spondylitis. Study results and limitations: One TCR beta motif, made up of about 8 highly homologous variants, appeared characteristic of ankylosing spondylitis blood.

The V gene's germline CDR1 is MNHNS and CDR2 SASEGT. CDR3 length: 16 amino acids. Trimming removed 6 bases from V and 4 bases from J; junction bases left unmatched: 7. This clonotype came up many times. Its antigen is as yet unknown. A single record per CDR3 protein comes from TCRdb applying MiXCR to the 5' RACE reads. Of around 490,000 distinct CDR3 sequences listed, over 4% are singletons. This TCR came from a male donor with ankylosing spondylitis. Sample: blood, either unsorted or a sorted T cell fraction (not recorded which). V usage is TRBV6-1 and J usage is TRBJ2-7, with TRBD2 matching 15 bases. The CDR3 here is CASRNRGLAGGYEQYF. The CDR3 nucleotides are TGTGCCAGCAGGAACAGGGGACTAGCGGGAGGATACGAGCAGTACTTC.